This T cell receptor (beta chain) was recorded in a study of cytotoxic CD8 clonotypes in ibrutinib-treated CLL. This CDR3 comprises 15 residues. Germline V gives CDR1 SGHDT, CDR2 YYEEEE. The V gene lost 3 bases and the J gene lost 1 base, with 13 bases spanning the gap. TCRdb's table, derived via immunoSEQ multiplex PCR, lists solely in-frame clones and lacks some. Among approximately 70,000 clones listed, approximately 90% were seen once. The origin of this receptor is a human donor with chronic lymphocytic leukemia. The chain has TRBV5-6 and TRBJ2-5, with D maybe TRBD2 (6 bases). This material consisted of PBMCs, taken after 12 months of ibrutinib treatment. DNA for the CDR3: TGTGCCAGCAGCTCCCGCGGGATGGGCCAAGAGACCCAGTACTTC. Its protein is CASSSRGMGQETQYF.